These 2 T cell receptor beta chains were sequenced from one sample in a study of blood T cell repertoires in COVID-19. Some clones are missing from TCRdb's copy, which holds only in-frame ones; the method was immunoSEQ multiplex PCR. The table has some 170,000 clones, more than 80% seen once. The sample consisted of peripheral blood. These receptors were obtained from a woman aged 55-70 years with acute or convalescent COVID-19.

The chain links TRBV18 to TRBJ2-5, with D perhaps TRBD2 (6 bases). Per germline, CDR1 KGHSH and CDR2 LQKENI. V was trimmed by 0 bases and J by 5 bases, leaving 19 bases between them. This CDR3 contains 17 residues. In DNA form, the CDR3 reads TGTGCCAGCTCACCACCGTTCCGGACTGGGGAGGAGGAGACCCAGTACTTC. This sequence encodes CASSPPFRTGEEETQYF.

The rearrangement links TRBV10-1 to TRBJ2-1; D is perhaps TRBD2 (6 bases). CDR3 length equals 15 residues. The V gene's germline CDR1 is WNHNN and CDR2 SYGVQD (reference sequence). Trimming pared 3 bases from V and 0 bases from J, leaving 9 bases between. This CDR3 is CASSESRGSYNEQFF. The CDR3 bases are TGCGCCAGCAGTGAATCGCGGGGCTCCTACAATGAGCAGTTCTTC.